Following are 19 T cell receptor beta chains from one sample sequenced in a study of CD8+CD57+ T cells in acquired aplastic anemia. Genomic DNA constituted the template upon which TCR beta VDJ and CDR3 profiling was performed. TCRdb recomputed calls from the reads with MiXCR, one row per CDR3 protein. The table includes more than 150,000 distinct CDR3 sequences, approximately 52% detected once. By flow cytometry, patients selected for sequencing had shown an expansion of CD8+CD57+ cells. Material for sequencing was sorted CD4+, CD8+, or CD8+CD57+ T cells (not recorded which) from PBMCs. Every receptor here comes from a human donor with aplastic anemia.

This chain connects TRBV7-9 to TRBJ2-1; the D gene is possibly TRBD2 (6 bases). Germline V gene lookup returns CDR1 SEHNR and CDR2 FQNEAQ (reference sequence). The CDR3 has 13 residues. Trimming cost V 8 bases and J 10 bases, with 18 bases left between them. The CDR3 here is CASGLAAASEQFF. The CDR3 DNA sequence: TGTGCCAGCGGATTAGCGGCGGCCTCCGAGCAGTTCTTC.

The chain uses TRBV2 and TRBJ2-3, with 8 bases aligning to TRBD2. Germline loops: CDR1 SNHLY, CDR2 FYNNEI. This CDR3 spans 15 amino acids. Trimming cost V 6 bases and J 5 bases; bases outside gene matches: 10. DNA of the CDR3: TGTGCCAGCAGCTTAGCGGGGAACGGGGAAGATACGCAGTATTTT. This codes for CASSLAGNGEDTQYF.

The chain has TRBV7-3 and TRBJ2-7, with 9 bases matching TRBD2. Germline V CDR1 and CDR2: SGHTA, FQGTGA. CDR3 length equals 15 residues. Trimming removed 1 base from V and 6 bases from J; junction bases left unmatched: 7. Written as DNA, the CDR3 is TGTGCCAGCAGCTTAAGCGGGGGGGCGGTACGCGAGCAGTACTTC. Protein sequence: CASSLSGGAVREQYF. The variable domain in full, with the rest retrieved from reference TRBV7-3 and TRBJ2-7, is GAGVSQTPSNKVTEKGKYVELRCDPISGHTALYWYRQSLGQGPEFLIYFQGTGAADDSGLPNDRFFAVRPEGSVSTLKIQRTERGDSAVYLCASSLSGGAVREQYFGPGTRLTVT.

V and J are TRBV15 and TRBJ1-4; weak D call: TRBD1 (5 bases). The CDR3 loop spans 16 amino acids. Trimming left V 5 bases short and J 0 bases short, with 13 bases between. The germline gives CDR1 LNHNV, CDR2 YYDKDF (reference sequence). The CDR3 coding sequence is TGTGCCACCAGCCCCTTAGGGGCATCAACTAATGAAAAACTGTTTTTT. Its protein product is CATSPLGASTNEKLFF.

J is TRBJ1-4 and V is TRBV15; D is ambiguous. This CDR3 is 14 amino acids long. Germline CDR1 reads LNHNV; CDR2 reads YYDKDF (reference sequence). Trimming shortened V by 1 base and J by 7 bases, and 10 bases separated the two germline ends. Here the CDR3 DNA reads TGTGCCACCAGCAGAGCCGGGAACCGTGAAAAACTGTTTTTT. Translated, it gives CATSRAGNREKLFF.

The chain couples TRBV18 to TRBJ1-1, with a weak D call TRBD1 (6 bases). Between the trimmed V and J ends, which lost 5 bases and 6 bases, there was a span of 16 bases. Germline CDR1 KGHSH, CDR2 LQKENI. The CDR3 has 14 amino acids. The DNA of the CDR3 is TGTGCCAGCTCAACCGGGGGGGCGCAAGCTGAAGCTTTCTTT. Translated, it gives CASSTGGAQAEAFF.

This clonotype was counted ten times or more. The CDR3 bases are TGTGCCAGCAGCTTGGCAGGGGGGCAAAGGGGTGAGACCCAGTACTTC. Protein: CASSLAGGQRGETQYF. The chain couples TRBV5-5 to TRBJ2-5; a possible D gene is TRBD1 (7 bases). The CDR3 totals 16 residues. Trimming took 0 bases from V and 5 from J, leaving 17 bases between them. The germline gives CDR1 SGHKS, CDR2 YYEKEE (reference sequence).

CDR3 in amino acids: CASSDRGGTEAFF. CDR3 nucleotide sequence: TGTGCCAGCAGCGACAGGGGAGGGACTGAAGCTTTCTTT. The chain links TRBV9 to TRBJ1-1, with 7 bases aligning to TRBD1. The CDR3 is 13 residues long. With 3 bases clipped from V and 5 bases from J, the junction kept 4 bases outside the gene matches. CDR1 is SGDLS and CDR2 is YYNGEE in the germline V gene.

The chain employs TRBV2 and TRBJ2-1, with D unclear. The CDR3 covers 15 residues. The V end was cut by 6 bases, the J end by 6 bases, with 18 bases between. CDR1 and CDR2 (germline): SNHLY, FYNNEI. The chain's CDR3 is CASRRAVASSNEQFF. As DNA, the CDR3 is TGTGCCAGCAGACGCGCCGTCGCAAGCAGCAATGAGCAGTTCTTC.

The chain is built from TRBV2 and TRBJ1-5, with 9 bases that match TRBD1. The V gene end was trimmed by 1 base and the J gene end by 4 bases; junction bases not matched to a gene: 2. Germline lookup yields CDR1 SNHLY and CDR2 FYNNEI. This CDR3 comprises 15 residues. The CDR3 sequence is CASSEGDRVNQPQHF. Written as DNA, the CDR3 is TGTGCCAGCAGTGAAGGGGACAGGGTAAATCAGCCCCAGCATTTT.

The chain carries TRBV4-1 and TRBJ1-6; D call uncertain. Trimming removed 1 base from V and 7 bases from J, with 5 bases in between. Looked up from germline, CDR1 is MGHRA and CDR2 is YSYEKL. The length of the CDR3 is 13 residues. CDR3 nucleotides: TGCGCCAGCAGCCAAGGGGCCAATTCACCCCTCCACTTT. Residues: CASSQGANSPLHF.

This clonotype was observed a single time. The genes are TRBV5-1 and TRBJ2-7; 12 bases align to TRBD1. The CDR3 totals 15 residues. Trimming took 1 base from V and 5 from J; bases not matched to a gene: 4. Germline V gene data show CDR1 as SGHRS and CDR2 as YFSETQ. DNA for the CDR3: TGCGCCAGCAGCTTGAGGGGACAGGGGGCACACGAGCAGTACTTC. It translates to CASSLRGQGAHEQYF.

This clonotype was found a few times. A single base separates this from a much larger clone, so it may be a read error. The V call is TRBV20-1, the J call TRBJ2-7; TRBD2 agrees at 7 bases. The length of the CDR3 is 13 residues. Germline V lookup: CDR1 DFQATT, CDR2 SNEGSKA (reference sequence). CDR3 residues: CGARPGGGGEQYF. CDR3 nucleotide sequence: TGCGGTGCTAGACCCGGTGGCGGGGGCGAGCAGTACTTC.

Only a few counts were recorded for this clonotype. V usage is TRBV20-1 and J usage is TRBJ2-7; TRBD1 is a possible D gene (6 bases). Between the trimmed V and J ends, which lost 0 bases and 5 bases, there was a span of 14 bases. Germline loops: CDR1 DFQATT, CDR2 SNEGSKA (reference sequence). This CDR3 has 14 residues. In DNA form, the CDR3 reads TGCAGTGCTAGAGAGGGGGCCGTATTCAACGAGCAGTACTTC. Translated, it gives CSAREGAVFNEQYF.

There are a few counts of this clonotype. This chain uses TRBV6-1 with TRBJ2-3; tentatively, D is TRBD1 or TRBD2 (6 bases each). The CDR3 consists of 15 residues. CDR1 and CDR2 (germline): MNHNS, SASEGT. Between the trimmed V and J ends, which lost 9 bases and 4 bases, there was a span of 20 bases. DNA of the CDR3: TGTGCCAGTTTGCCCGCAATGGGGGGCGCAGATACGCAGTATTTT. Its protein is CASLPAMGGADTQYF.

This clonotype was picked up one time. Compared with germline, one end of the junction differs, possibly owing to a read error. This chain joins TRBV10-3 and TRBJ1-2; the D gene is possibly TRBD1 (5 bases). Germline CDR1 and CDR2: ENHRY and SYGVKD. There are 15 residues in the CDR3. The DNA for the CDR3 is TGTGCCATCGGTGACTCTAGGGGATATGGCTATGGCTACACCTTC. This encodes CAIGDSRGYGYGYTF.

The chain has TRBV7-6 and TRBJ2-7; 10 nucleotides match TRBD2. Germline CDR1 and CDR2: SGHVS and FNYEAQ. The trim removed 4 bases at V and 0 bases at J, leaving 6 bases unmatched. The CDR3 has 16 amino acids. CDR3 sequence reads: CASSSGLAVSSYEQYF. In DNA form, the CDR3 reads TGTGCCAGCAGCTCAGGACTAGCGGTTAGCTCCTACGAGCAGTACTTC. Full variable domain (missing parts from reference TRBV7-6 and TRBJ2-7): GAGVSQSPRYKVTKRGQDVALRCDPISGHVSLYWYRQALGQGPEFLTYFNYEAQQDKSGLPNDRFSAERPEGSISTLTIQRTEQRDSAMYRCASSSGLAVSSYEQYFGPGTRLTVT.

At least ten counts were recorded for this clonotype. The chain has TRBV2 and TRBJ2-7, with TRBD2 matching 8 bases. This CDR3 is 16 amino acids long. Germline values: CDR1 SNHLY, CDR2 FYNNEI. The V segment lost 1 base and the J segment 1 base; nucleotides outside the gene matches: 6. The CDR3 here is CASSEVMREESYEQYF. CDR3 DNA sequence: TGTGCCAGCAGTGAAGTTATGCGGGAGGAGTCCTACGAGCAGTACTTC.

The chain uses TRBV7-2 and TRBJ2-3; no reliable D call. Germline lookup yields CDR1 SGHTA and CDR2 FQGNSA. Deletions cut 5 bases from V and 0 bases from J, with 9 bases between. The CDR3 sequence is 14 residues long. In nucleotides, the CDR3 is TGTGCCAGCAGCCGTTATCCCAGCACAGATACGCAGTATTTT. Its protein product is CASSRYPSTDTQYF. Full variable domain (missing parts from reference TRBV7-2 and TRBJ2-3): GAGVSQSPSNKVTEKGKDVELRCDPISGHTALYWYRQSLGQGLEFLIYFQGNSAPDKSGLPSDRFSAERTGGSVSTLTIQRTQQEDSAVYLCASSRYPSTDTQYFGPGTRLTVL.